Each of the 7 T cell receptor beta chains below was sequenced from the same sample in a study of blood T cell repertoires in COVID-19. Assay used: immunoSEQ multiplex PCR; TCRdb lists only in-frame clones, some missing. The data hold some 200,000 clones, with 81% observed a single time. Sequenced: PBMCs or T cells enriched from blood (not recorded which). The source is a woman between 50 and 59 years old with acute COVID-19.

In DNA, the CDR3 is TGTGCCAGCAGCCCAAATCCAGGGTTTTCACCCCTCCACTTT. It specifies CASSPNPGFSPLHF. This chain uses TRBV9 with TRBJ1-6, with D tentatively TRBD1 (5 bases). The CDR3 has 14 residues. The germline V and J ends were trimmed by 4 bases and 9 bases, with 14 bases remaining between them. Germline assignment: CDR1 SGDLS and CDR2 YYNGEE.

The chain recombines TRBV6-5 with TRBJ2-5; TRBD1 is a possible D gene (5 bases). Germline V gene data show CDR1 as MNHEY and CDR2 as SVGAGI. The V and J ends lost 2 bases and 7 bases respectively, with 14 bases between them. The CDR3 sequence is 14 residues long. CDR3 in DNA: TGTGCCAGCAGTTACGGCAGGGATGTAGGGACCCAGTACTTC. This gives the protein CASSYGRDVGTQYF.

This chain connects TRBV10-3 to TRBJ1-4; D is ambiguous. The CDR3 extends over 15 amino acids. Trimming removed 0 bases from V and 7 bases from J, with 12 bases in between. Germline lookup yields CDR1 ENHRY and CDR2 SYGVKD. The CDR3 is CAISESVLKSEKLFF. The CDR3 DNA reads as TGTGCCATCAGTGAGTCGGTCCTAAAGAGTGAAAAACTGTTTTTT.

The chain joins TRBV28 to TRBJ1-5; D uncertain. CDR3 length: 14 amino acids. Trimming stripped 8 bases from V and 0 bases from J, with 11 bases between. The germline gives CDR1 MDHEN, CDR2 SYDVKM. This chain's CDR3 is CASFERSSNQPQHF. The DNA of the CDR3 is TGTGCCAGCTTCGAGAGGTCTAGCAATCAGCCCCAGCATTTT.

The genes are TRBV6-5 and TRBJ2-7; 8 nucleotides agree with TRBD1. CDR1 and CDR2 (germline): MNHEY, SVGAGI. The V and J ends lost 5 bases and 4 bases, in that order; junction bases with no gene match: 7. This CDR3 comprises 14 residues. CDR3 region: CASSMDRDIYEQYF. The CDR3 DNA follows: TGTGCCAGCAGTATGGACAGGGATATATACGAGCAGTACTTC.

The chain is built from TRBV6-2 or TRBV6-3 and TRBJ1-1, with D unclear. There are 13 residues in the CDR3. With 2 bases removed from V and 2 bases from J, the gap between germline ends came to 6 bases. Germline CDR1 is MNHEY and CDR2 is SVGEGT. CDR3 sequence (DNA): TGTGCCAGCAGTTACGAGACTAACACTGAAGCTTTCTTT. Its translation is CASSYETNTEAFF.

The CDR3 region has the DNA TGTGCCAGCAGCCTCCGGGATGTACTTAATGGCTACACCTTC. Its protein is CASSLRDVLNGYTF. The V gene is TRBV11-2, the J gene TRBJ1-2; no firm D call. The CDR3 totals 14 residues. V was clipped by 5 bases and J by 6 bases, with 16 bases between them. The germline CDR1 and CDR2 sequences are SGHAT and FQNNGV.